The clone carrying this T cell receptor beta chain came up a few times. Its antigen is unknown. CDR3 size: 15 residues. V shed 5 bases and J 2 bases; nucleotides not matched to a gene: 7. The germline gives CDR1 SGHVS, CDR2 FQNEAQ. Obtained from alopecia areata patients were lesional scalp punch biopsies along with peripheral blood. The authors extracted RNA and reverse transcribed it into cDNA as the sequencing template. Clones were read by immunoSEQ multiplex PCR, and TCRdb kept only the in-frame ones, dropping some. The data show 150,000 to 200,000 clones, 59% seen once. The data belong to a study of CD8+ T cells in alopecia areata. Study at large: The drug, oral tofacitinib, was given to treated patients at 5 to 10 mg twice daily.

Study-level findings and limits: An increase in clonality over normal scalp was evident in lesional scalp, especially alopecia totalis/universalis. The study also sequences resident alphabeta T cells of normal skin in scalp samples.

This TCR was recovered from a human donor with alopecia areata. Sample: CD4+ T cells sorted from blood, taken at week 0. J is TRBJ2-5 and V is TRBV7-8, with 8 bases lining up with TRBD2. The CDR3 bases are TGTGCCAGCAGCGCACCCGGGGGGGGACAAGAGACCCAGTACTTC. It translates to CASSAPGGGQETQYF.